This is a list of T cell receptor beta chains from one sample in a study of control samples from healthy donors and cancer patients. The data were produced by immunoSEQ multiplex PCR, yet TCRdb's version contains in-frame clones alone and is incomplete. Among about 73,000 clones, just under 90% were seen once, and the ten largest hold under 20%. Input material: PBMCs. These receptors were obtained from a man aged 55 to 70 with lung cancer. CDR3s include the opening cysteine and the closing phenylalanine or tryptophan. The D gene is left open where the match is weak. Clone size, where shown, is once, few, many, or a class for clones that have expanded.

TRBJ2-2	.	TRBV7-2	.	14	TGTGCCAGCAGCCCAGGGTTTAGGACCGGGGAGCTGTTTTTT	CASSPGFRTGELFF
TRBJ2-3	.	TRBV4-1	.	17	TGCGCCAGCAGCCAAGGAAGCGACCGGGGGTGGACAGATACGCAGTATTTT	CASSQGSDRGWTDTQYF
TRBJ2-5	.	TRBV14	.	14	TGTGCCAGCAGCCAAGGCCGGACTGTGAAGACCCAGTACTTC	CASSQGRTVKTQYF
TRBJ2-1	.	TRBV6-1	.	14	TGTGCCAGCAGTGAAATTAGCTCCTACAATGAGCAGTTCTTC	CASSEISSYNEQFF
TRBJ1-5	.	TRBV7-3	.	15	TGTGCCAGCAGGTTAGACAGGAGCCTTAATCAGCCCCAGCATTTT	CASRLDRSLNQPQHF
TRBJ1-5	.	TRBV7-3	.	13	TGTGCCAGCAGCTCGGGACTTGGTCAGCCCCAGCATTTT	CASSSGLGQPQHF
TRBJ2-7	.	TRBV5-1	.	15	TGCGCCAGCAGCCCAAAGGGGGGTGGCTCCTACGAGCAGTACTTC	CASSPKGGGSYEQYF
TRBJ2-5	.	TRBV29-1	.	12	TGCAGCTCGAAAGGGGGGCAAGAGACCCAGTACTTC	CSSKGGQETQYF
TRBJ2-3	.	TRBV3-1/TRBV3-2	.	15	TGTGCCAGCAGCCGATCGAGTACGAACACAGATACGCAGTATTTT	CASSRSSTNTDTQYF
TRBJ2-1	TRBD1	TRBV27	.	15	TGTGCCAGCAGTCCCGGGACAGGGCCCTACAATGAGCAGTTCTTC	CASSPGTGPYNEQFF
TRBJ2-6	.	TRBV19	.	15	TGTGCCAGTAGTCTCGGTTCCTCTGGGGCCAACGTCCTGACTTTC	CASSLGSSGANVLTF
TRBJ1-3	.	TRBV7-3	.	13	TGTGCCAGCGCGTCCCAACCTGGAAACACCATATATTTT	CASASQPGNTIYF
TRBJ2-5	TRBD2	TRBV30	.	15	TGTGCCTGGAGTGTACTAGCGGGGTCCCAAGAGACCCAGTACTTC	CAWSVLAGSQETQYF
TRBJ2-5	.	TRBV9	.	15	TGTGCCAGCAGCGTAGATGTTCGAGTGGGGGAGACCCAGTACTTC	CASSVDVRVGETQYF
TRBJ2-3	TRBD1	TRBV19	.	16	TGTGCCAGTAGTATTTTGGACAGGGGTGCGACAGATACGCAGTATTTT	CASSILDRGATDTQYF
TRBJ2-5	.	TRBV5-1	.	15	TGCGCCAGCAGCTTGGATACGGATTATGGAGAGACCCAGTACTTC	CASSLDTDYGETQYF
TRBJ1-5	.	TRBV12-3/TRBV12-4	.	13	TGTGCCAGCAGACTTACTAGCAATCAGCCCCAGCATTTT	CASRLTSNQPQHF
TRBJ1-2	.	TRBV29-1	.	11	TGCAGCGTTGGGGGCAACTATGGCTACACCTTC	CSVGGNYGYTF
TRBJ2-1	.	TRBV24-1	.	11	TGTGCCACCAGTTACTCCAATGAGCAGTTCTTC	CATSYSNEQFF
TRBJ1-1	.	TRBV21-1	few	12	TGTGCCAGCAGCAAAGGGGGCACTGAAGCTTTCTTT	CASSKGGTEAFF
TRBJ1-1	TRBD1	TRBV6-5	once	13	TGTGCCAGCAGTTACATCGGACAGGGTGAAGCTTTCTTT	CASSYIGQGEAFF
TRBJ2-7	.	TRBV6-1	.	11	TGTGCCAGCAGTGAAAGGCACGAGCAGTACTTC	CASSERHEQYF
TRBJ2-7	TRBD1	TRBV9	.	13	TGTGCCAGCAGCACCTGGACAGGTGGCGAGCAGTACTTC	CASSTWTGGEQYF
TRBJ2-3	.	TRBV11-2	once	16	TGTGCCAGCAGCTCAGACATGGGGGGCGGCACAGATACGCAGTATTTT	CASSSDMGGGTDTQYF
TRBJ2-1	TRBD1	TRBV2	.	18	TGTGCCACCGATTCCGGGACAGGGCGATCTGGGACCTACAATGAGCAGTTCTTC	CATDSGTGRSGTYNEQFF
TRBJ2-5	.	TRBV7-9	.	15	TGTGCCAGCAGCTTATACATCTGGTCACAAGAGACCCAGTACTTC	CASSLYIWSQETQYF
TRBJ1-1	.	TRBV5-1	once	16	TGCGCCAGCAGCCCTCAGTCGGGGGATATGAACACTGAAGCTTTCTTT	CASSPQSGDMNTEAFF
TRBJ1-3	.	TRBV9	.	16	TGTGCCAGCAGCGTTACCAGAGGGGGCTCTGGAAACACCATATATTTT	CASSVTRGGSGNTIYF
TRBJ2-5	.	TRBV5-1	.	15	TGCGCCAGCAGCCCTCCGGGCACTCTGGTGGGGACCCAGTACTTC	CASSPPGTLVGTQYF
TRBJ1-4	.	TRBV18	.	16	TGTGCCAGCTCACCAATGGGAGGGACAACTAATGAAAAACTGTTTTTT	CASSPMGGTTNEKLFF
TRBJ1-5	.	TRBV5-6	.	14	TGTGCCAGCAGCTTGTGGAGGGGAAATCAGCCCCAGCATTTT	CASSLWRGNQPQHF
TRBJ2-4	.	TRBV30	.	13	TGTGCCTGGGGAGAGTTAGCCAAAAACATTCAGTACTTC	CAWGELAKNIQYF
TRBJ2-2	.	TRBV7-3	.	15	TGTGCCAGCAGCCCCCGACAGGAACCGGCCGGGGAGCTGTTTTTT	CASSPRQEPAGELFF
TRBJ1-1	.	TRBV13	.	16	TGTGCCAGCAGCTTAGTTCATGGGGGACTGGATACTGAAGCTTTCTTT	CASSLVHGGLDTEAFF
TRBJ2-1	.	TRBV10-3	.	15	TGTGCCATCAGTGCGACAGCACAAGCGTACAATGAGCAGTTCTTC	CAISATAQAYNEQFF
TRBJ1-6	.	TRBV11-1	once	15	TGTGCCAGCAGCTTAGACTCCCAGGAGAATTCACCCCTCCACTTT	CASSLDSQENSPLHF
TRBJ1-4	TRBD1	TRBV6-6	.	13	TGTGCCAGCGATCAGGGGGCTGATGAAAAACTGTTTTTT	CASDQGADEKLFF
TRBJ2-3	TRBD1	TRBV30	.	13	TGTGCCTGGACAGGGGGCGGCACAGATACGCAGTATTTT	CAWTGGGTDTQYF
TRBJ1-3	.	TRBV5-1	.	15	TGCGCCAGCAGCTTGGCGGCAGCCTCTGGAAACACCATATATTTT	CASSLAAASGNTIYF
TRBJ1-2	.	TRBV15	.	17	TGTGCCACCAGCAGACTCCGAGGGACAAAAGCCTGGGATGGCTACACCTTC	CATSRLRGTKAWDGYTF
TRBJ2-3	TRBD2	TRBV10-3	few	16	TGTGCCATCAGCCTCCTGGGCGGGGGGGTCGCAGATACGCAGTATTTT	CAISLLGGGVADTQYF
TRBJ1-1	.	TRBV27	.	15	TGTGCCAGCTCCTCCCTTGGGGCGGGGGGCACTGAAGCTTTCTTT	CASSSLGAGGTEAFF
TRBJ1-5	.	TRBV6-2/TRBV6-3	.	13	TGTGCCAGCAGGTACGATAGCAATCAGCCCCAGCATTTT	CASRYDSNQPQHF
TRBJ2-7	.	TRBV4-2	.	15	TGTGCCAGCAGCCAAGGGGTAGCAGGGGTCTACGAGCAGTACTTC	CASSQGVAGVYEQYF
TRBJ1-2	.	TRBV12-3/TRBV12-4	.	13	TGTGCCAGCAGTTCGACAGGAGGAGGCGGCTACACCTTC	CASSSTGGGGYTF
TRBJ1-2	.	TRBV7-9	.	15	TGTGCCAGCAGCTTGCGAGAGGGAGAAACGTATGGCTACACCTTC	CASSLREGETYGYTF
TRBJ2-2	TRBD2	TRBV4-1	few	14	TGCGCCAGCAGCCAAGATCGGGGGGCCGGGGAGCTGTTTTTT	CASSQDRGAGELFF